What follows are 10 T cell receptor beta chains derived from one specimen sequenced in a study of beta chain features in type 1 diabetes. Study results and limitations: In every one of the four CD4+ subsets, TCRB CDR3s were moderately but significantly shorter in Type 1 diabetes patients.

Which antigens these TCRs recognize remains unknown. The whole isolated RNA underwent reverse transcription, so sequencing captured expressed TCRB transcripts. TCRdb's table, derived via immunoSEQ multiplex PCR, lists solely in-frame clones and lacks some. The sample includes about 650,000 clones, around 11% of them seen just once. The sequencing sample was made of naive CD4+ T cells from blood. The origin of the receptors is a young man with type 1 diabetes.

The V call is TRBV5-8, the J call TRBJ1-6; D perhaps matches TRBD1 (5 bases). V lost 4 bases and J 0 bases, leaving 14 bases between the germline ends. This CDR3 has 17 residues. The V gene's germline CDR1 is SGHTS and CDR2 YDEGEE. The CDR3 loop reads CASSEDTRSSYNSPLHF. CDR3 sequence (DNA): TGTGCCAGCAGCGAGGACACGAGGAGCTCCTATAATTCACCCCTCCACTTT.

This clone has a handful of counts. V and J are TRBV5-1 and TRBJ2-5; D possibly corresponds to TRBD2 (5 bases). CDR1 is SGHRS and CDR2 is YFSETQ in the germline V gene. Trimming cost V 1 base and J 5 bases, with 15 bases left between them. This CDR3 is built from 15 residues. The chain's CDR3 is CASSLTGSPLETQYF. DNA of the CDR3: TGCGCCAGCAGCTTGACGGGGAGCCCCCTGGAGACCCAGTACTTC.

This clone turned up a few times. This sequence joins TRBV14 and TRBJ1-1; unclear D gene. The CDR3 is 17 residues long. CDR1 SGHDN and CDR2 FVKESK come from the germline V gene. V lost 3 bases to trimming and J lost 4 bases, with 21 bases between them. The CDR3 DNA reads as TGTGCCAGCAGCCAGTCTTGGGGTAAGGTTGGCGGCACTGAAGCTTTCTTT. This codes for CASSQSWGKVGGTEAFF.

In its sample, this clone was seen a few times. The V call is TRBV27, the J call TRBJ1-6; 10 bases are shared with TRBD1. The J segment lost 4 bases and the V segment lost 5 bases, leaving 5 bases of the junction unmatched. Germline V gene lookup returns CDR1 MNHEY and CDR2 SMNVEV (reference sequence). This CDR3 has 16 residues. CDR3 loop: CASSPRDRGYNSPLHF. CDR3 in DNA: TGTGCCAGCAGTCCGCGGGACAGGGGTTATAATTCACCCCTCCACTTT.

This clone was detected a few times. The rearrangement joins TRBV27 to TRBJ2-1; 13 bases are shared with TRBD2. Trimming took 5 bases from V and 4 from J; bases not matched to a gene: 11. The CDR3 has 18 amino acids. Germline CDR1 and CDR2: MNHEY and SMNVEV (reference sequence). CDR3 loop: CASSPGLAGFQDYNEQFF. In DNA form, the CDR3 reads TGTGCCAGCAGTCCGGGACTAGCGGGGTTTCAGGATTACAATGAGCAGTTCTTC.

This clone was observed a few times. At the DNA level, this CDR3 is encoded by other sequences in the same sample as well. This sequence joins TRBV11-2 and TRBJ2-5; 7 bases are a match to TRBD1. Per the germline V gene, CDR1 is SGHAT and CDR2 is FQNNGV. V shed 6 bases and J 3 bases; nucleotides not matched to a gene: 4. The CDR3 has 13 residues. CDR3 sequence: CASSHDREETQYF. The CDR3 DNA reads TGTGCCAGCAGTCACGACAGGGAAGAGACCCAGTACTTC.

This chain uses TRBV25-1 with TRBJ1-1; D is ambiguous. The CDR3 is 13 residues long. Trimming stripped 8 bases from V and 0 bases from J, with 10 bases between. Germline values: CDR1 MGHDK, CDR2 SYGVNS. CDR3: CASGGLLNTEAFF. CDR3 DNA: TGTGCCAGCGGTGGACTTCTGAACACTGAAGCTTTCTTT.

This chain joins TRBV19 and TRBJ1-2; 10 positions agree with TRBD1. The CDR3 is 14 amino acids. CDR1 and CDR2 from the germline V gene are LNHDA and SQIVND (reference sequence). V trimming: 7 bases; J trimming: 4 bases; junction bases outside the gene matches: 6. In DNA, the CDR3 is TGTGCCAGTACCCTGGGACAGGGGACCTATGGCTACACCTTC. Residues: CASTLGQGTYGYTF.

Here the CDR3 DNA reads TGTGCCAGCAGTTACGACAGGGTGAATTCACCCCTCCACTTT. Its translation is CASSYDRVNSPLHF. The chain uses TRBV6-5 and TRBJ1-6, with 7 bases aligning to TRBD1. Unmatched junction bases numbered 2, after V lost 2 bases and J lost 7 bases. Germline CDR1 MNHEY, CDR2 SVGAGI. This CDR3 comprises 14 residues.

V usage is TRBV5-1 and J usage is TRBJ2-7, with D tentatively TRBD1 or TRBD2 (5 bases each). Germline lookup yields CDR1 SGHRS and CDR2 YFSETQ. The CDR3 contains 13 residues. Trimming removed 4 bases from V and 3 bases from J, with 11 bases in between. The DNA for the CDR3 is TGCGCCAGCAGCCCCCGGGACGGCTACGAGCAGTACTTC. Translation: CASSPRDGYEQYF.